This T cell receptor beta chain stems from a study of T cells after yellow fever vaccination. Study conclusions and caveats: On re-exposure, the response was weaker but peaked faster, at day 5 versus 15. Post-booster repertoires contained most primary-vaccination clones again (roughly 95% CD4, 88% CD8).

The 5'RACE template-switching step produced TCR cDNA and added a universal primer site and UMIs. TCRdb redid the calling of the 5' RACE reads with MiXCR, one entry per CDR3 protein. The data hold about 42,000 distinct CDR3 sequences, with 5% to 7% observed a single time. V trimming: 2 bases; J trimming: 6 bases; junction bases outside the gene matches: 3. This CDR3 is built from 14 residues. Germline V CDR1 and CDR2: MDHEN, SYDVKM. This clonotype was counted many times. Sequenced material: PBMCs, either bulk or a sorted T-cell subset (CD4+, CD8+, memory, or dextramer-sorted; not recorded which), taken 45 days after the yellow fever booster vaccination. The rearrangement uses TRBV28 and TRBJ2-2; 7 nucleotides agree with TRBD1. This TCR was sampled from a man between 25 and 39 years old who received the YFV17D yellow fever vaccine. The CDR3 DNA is TGTGCCAGCAGTTTACTGACAGGGCCCGGGGAGCTGTTTTTT. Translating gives CASSLLTGPGELFF.